A selection of T cell receptor beta chains follows, all from one sample in a study of cytomegalovirus exposure and HLA in healthy donors. Measured with immunoSEQ multiplex PCR; TCRdb has only the in-frame clones, and not every one. In the table there are about 130,000 clones, around three quarters of which are singletons. Sequenced input: PBMCs. These receptors all come from a young man in good health. Each CDR3 is given with its conserved first and last residue. The order of the fields is J gene, clone size, V gene, D gene, CDR3 protein, CDR3 DNA. A D gene is named only where the DNA matches it firmly. Not all rows give a size; the values are once, few, many and, for expanded clones, a class.

j_gene: TRBJ2-5; abundance: -; v_gene: TRBV7-2; d_gene: -; CDR3aa: CASSLVFQETQYF; CDR3nt: TGTGCCAGCAGCTTAGTCTTCCAAGAGACCCAGTACTTC
j_gene: TRBJ2-4; abundance: -; v_gene: TRBV2; d_gene: TRBD2; CDR3aa: CASSRLAVAKNIQYF; CDR3nt: TGTGCCAGCAGCCGACTAGCAGTAGCCAAAAACATTCAGTACTTC
j_gene: TRBJ2-5; abundance: once; v_gene: TRBV10-3; d_gene: TRBD1; CDR3aa: CAISEGQGAGVETQYF; CDR3nt: TGTGCCATCAGTGAGGGACAGGGGGCCGGAGTTGAGACCCAGTACTTC
j_gene: TRBJ2-7; abundance: few; v_gene: TRBV4-3; d_gene: -; CDR3aa: CASSQGDEQYF; CDR3nt: TGCGCCAGCAGCCAAGGCGACGAGCAGTACTTC
j_gene: TRBJ2-7; abundance: -; v_gene: TRBV10-3; d_gene: -; CDR3aa: CAISEGGGAYEQYF; CDR3nt: TGTGCCATCAGTGAGGGAGGGGGCGCCTACGAGCAGTACTTC
j_gene: TRBJ1-5; abundance: -; v_gene: TRBV6-5; d_gene: TRBD1; CDR3aa: CASRGTGTHQPQHF; CDR3nt: TGTGCCAGCAGGGGGACAGGGACCCATCAGCCCCAGCATTTT
j_gene: TRBJ2-1; abundance: -; v_gene: TRBV7-9; d_gene: -; CDR3aa: CASSRPTGPGSYNEQFF; CDR3nt: TGTGCCAGCAGCCGTCCTACAGGGCCAGGTTCCTACAATGAGCAGTTCTTC
j_gene: TRBJ2-5; abundance: -; v_gene: TRBV7-6; d_gene: -; CDR3aa: CASSSTSGTQYF; CDR3nt: TGTGCCAGCAGCTCCACCTCGGGGACCCAGTACTTC
j_gene: TRBJ2-2; abundance: -; v_gene: TRBV7-2; d_gene: -; CDR3aa: CASSLSREQGELFF; CDR3nt: TGTGCCAGCAGCCTCTCTCGGGAGCAAGGGGAGCTGTTTTTT
j_gene: TRBJ2-1; abundance: -; v_gene: TRBV11-3; d_gene: -; CDR3aa: CASSSQGGLGGEQFF; CDR3nt: TGTGCCAGCAGCTCCCAGGGGGGCCTGGGAGGTGAGCAGTTCTTC
j_gene: TRBJ2-2; abundance: -; v_gene: TRBV7-9; d_gene: TRBD2; CDR3aa: CASSLKREGNTGELFF; CDR3nt: TGTGCCAGCAGCTTAAAGCGGGAGGGGAACACCGGGGAGCTGTTTTTT
j_gene: TRBJ2-7; abundance: -; v_gene: TRBV13; d_gene: -; CDR3aa: CASSLGGGAYEQYF; CDR3nt: TGTGCCAGCAGCTTAGGCGGCGGAGCCTACGAGCAGTACTTC
j_gene: TRBJ2-7; abundance: -; v_gene: TRBV5-5; d_gene: -; CDR3aa: CASRDLEGRLAYEQYF; CDR3nt: TGTGCCAGCAGGGACCTGGAGGGCAGGCTAGCGTACGAGCAGTACTTC
j_gene: TRBJ1-2; abundance: -; v_gene: TRBV20-1; d_gene: TRBD1; CDR3aa: CSARPGQTFTF; CDR3nt: TGCAGTGCTAGGCCGGGACAGACTTTCACCTTC
j_gene: TRBJ1-4; abundance: few; v_gene: TRBV25-1; d_gene: -; CDR3aa: CASRLKGKLFF; CDR3nt: TGTGCCAGCAGACTGAAGGGGAAACTGTTTTTT
j_gene: TRBJ1-1; abundance: -; v_gene: TRBV5-6; d_gene: TRBD1; CDR3aa: CASSLAAGGEAFF; CDR3nt: TGTGCCAGCAGCTTGGCGGCAGGGGGTGAAGCTTTCTTT
j_gene: TRBJ2-5; abundance: -; v_gene: TRBV9; d_gene: -; CDR3aa: CASSLSRADKETQYF; CDR3nt: TGTGCCAGCAGCCTCTCGCGGGCGGATAAAGAGACCCAGTACTTC
j_gene: TRBJ2-1; abundance: -; v_gene: TRBV10-3; d_gene: TRBD2; CDR3aa: CAIGTSGYNEQFF; CDR3nt: TGTGCCATCGGGACTAGCGGATACAATGAGCAGTTCTTC
j_gene: TRBJ2-7; abundance: -; v_gene: TRBV19; d_gene: TRBD2; CDR3aa: CASSRTSLAGGYEQYF; CDR3nt: TGTGCCAGTAGTAGGACGTCGCTAGCGGGAGGCTACGAGCAGTACTTC
j_gene: TRBJ2-4; abundance: -; v_gene: TRBV30; d_gene: -; CDR3aa: CAWIPLEASTKNIQYF; CDR3nt: TGTGCCTGGATCCCCCTCGAGGCTTCGACCAAAAACATTCAGTACTTC
j_gene: TRBJ2-1; abundance: -; v_gene: TRBV6-4; d_gene: TRBD2; CDR3aa: CASWGTSGSNEQFF; CDR3nt: TGTGCCAGCTGGGGGACTAGCGGAAGCAATGAGCAGTTCTTC
j_gene: TRBJ2-3; abundance: once; v_gene: TRBV14; d_gene: TRBD2; CDR3aa: CASSQKPLAGGTDTQYF; CDR3nt: TGTGCCAGCAGCCAAAAGCCTCTGGCGGGGGGCACAGATACGCAGTATTTT
j_gene: TRBJ2-1; abundance: -; v_gene: TRBV9; d_gene: TRBD2; CDR3aa: CASSVAELAGPNEQFF; CDR3nt: TGTGCCAGCAGCGTAGCGGAACTAGCGGGACCCAATGAGCAGTTCTTC
j_gene: TRBJ1-2; abundance: -; v_gene: TRBV27; d_gene: TRBD1; CDR3aa: CASSSTGGHDYGYTF; CDR3nt: TGTGCCAGCAGTTCCACAGGGGGCCACGACTATGGCTACACCTTC
j_gene: TRBJ2-3; abundance: -; v_gene: TRBV9; d_gene: TRBD2; CDR3aa: CASSESLYSSGSGDTQYF; CDR3nt: TGTGCCAGCAGCGAGTCCCTCTACTCTAGCGGGAGCGGTGATACGCAGTATTTT
j_gene: TRBJ1-5; abundance: once; v_gene: TRBV19; d_gene: -; CDR3aa: CAGGGIDQPQHF; CDR3nt: TGTGCTGGCGGGGGTATAGATCAGCCCCAGCATTTT
j_gene: TRBJ1-1; abundance: -; v_gene: TRBV6-5; d_gene: -; CDR3aa: CASSSAGGGRTEAFF; CDR3nt: TGTGCCAGCAGTTCCGCGGGGGGCGGGAGGACTGAAGCTTTCTTT
j_gene: TRBJ1-1; abundance: -; v_gene: TRBV7-2; d_gene: TRBD1; CDR3aa: CASSIQPGQLITEAFF; CDR3nt: TGTGCCAGCAGCATACAGCCGGGACAGCTAATAACTGAAGCTTTCTTT
j_gene: TRBJ1-5; abundance: -; v_gene: TRBV7-9; d_gene: -; CDR3aa: CASSLVGGSNQPQHF; CDR3nt: TGTGCCAGCAGCTTAGTCGGGGGTAGCAATCAGCCCCAGCATTTT
j_gene: TRBJ2-1; abundance: -; v_gene: TRBV28; d_gene: TRBD2; CDR3aa: CASRGSGSSYNEQFF; CDR3nt: TGTGCCAGCAGGGGGAGCGGGAGCTCCTACAATGAGCAGTTCTTC
j_gene: TRBJ2-7; abundance: -; v_gene: TRBV23-1; d_gene: TRBD1; CDR3aa: CASSQSPGQGNEQYF; CDR3nt: TGCGCCAGCAGTCAATCCCCGGGACAGGGCAACGAGCAGTACTTC
j_gene: TRBJ2-3; abundance: -; v_gene: TRBV28; d_gene: -; CDR3aa: CASSPRGSTDTQYF; CDR3nt: TGTGCCAGCAGTCCTCGGGGGAGCACAGATACGCAGTATTTT
j_gene: TRBJ2-1; abundance: -; v_gene: TRBV29-1; d_gene: -; CDR3aa: CSHPTRGEQFF; CDR3nt: TGCAGCCACCCTACCCGTGGTGAGCAGTTCTTC
j_gene: TRBJ1-4; abundance: -; v_gene: TRBV30; d_gene: TRBD1; CDR3aa: CAWKGQGASEKLFF; CDR3nt: TGTGCCTGGAAGGGACAGGGCGCAAGCGAAAAACTGTTTTTT
j_gene: TRBJ1-5; abundance: -; v_gene: TRBV2; d_gene: -; CDR3aa: CASNGGNSNQPQHF; CDR3nt: TGTGCCAGCAATGGGGGGAATAGCAATCAGCCCCAGCATTTT
j_gene: TRBJ2-7; abundance: -; v_gene: TRBV7-8; d_gene: TRBD1; CDR3aa: CASSRDRISYEQYF; CDR3nt: TGTGCCAGCAGCCGGGACAGAATCTCCTACGAGCAGTACTTC
j_gene: TRBJ1-3; abundance: -; v_gene: TRBV25-1; d_gene: -; CDR3aa: CASSEVGTLTGNTIYF; CDR3nt: TGTGCCAGCAGTGAGGTCGGGACACTGACTGGAAACACCATATATTTT
j_gene: TRBJ1-2; abundance: -; v_gene: TRBV28; d_gene: -; CDR3aa: CASSSPQTATDYGYTF; CDR3nt: TGTGCCAGCAGTTCCCCGCAGACAGCCACCGACTATGGCTACACCTTC
j_gene: TRBJ2-1; abundance: -; v_gene: TRBV19; d_gene: TRBD2; CDR3aa: CASSTTSGRAEEQFF; CDR3nt: TGTGCCAGTAGTACGACTAGCGGGAGGGCCGAGGAGCAGTTCTTC
j_gene: TRBJ1-2; abundance: -; v_gene: TRBV2; d_gene: TRBD1; CDR3aa: CASSEGTGGDGYTF; CDR3nt: TGTGCCAGCAGTGAAGGGACAGGGGGCGATGGCTACACCTTC
j_gene: TRBJ2-1; abundance: -; v_gene: TRBV4-2; d_gene: TRBD2; CDR3aa: CASSPTSGASDEQFF; CDR3nt: TGTGCCAGCAGCCCTACTAGCGGGGCCTCGGATGAGCAGTTCTTC
j_gene: TRBJ1-1; abundance: -; v_gene: TRBV6-5; d_gene: -; CDR3aa: CASSSEGRGDTEAFF; CDR3nt: TGTGCCAGCAGTTCGGAGGGACGGGGAGACACTGAAGCTTTCTTT
j_gene: TRBJ1-2; abundance: -; v_gene: TRBV27; d_gene: TRBD1; CDR3aa: CASSLGGQGAYGYTF; CDR3nt: TGTGCCAGCAGTTTAGGGGGACAGGGGGCCTATGGCTACACCTTC
j_gene: TRBJ1-3; abundance: few; v_gene: TRBV6-1; d_gene: -; CDR3aa: CASFTTGLSGNTIYF; CDR3nt: TGTGCCAGTTTTACAACAGGGCTCTCTGGAAACACCATATATTTT
j_gene: TRBJ2-3; abundance: -; v_gene: TRBV19; d_gene: -; CDR3aa: CASSSNGGGDTQYF; CDR3nt: TGTGCCAGTAGTTCAAACGGCGGAGGCGATACGCAGTATTTT
j_gene: TRBJ2-5; abundance: few; v_gene: TRBV29-1; d_gene: TRBD2; CDR3aa: CSGGLAGVGETQYF; CDR3nt: TGCAGCGGGGGACTAGCGGGAGTCGGAGAGACCCAGTACTTC
j_gene: TRBJ2-7; abundance: -; v_gene: TRBV25-1; d_gene: -; CDR3aa: CASRRGYEQYF; CDR3nt: TGTGCCAGCAGGAGGGGGTACGAGCAGTACTTC
j_gene: TRBJ2-1; abundance: -; v_gene: TRBV11-2; d_gene: -; CDR3aa: CASSRRTEYNEQFF; CDR3nt: TGTGCCAGCAGCCGCCGAACAGAATACAATGAGCAGTTCTTC
j_gene: TRBJ2-7; abundance: -; v_gene: TRBV15; d_gene: -; CDR3aa: CATSRDLGVSNEQYF; CDR3nt: TGTGCCACCAGCAGAGACCTAGGAGTTTCCAACGAGCAGTACTTC
j_gene: TRBJ1-5; abundance: -; v_gene: TRBV30; d_gene: TRBD1; CDR3aa: CAWSRQGRTSNQPQHF; CDR3nt: TGTGCCTGGAGCCGACAGGGTAGAACTAGCAATCAGCCCCAGCATTTT
j_gene: TRBJ1-5; abundance: -; v_gene: TRBV10-3; d_gene: -; CDR3aa: CAISEGGAWGNQPQHF; CDR3nt: TGTGCCATCAGTGAGGGAGGGGCTTGGGGCAATCAGCCCCAGCATTTT